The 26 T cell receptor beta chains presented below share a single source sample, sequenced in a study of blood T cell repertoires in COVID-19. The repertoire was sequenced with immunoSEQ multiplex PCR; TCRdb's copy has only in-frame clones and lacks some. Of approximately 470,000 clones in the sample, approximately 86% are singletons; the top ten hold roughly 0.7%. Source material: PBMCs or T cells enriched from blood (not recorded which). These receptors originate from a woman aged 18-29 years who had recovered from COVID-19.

CDR3 protein: CASNRAGTGELFF. In DNA form, the CDR3 reads TGTGCCAGCAACAGGGCCGGCACCGGGGAGCTGTTTTTT. The V gene is TRBV3-1 (or the pseudogene TRBV3-2), the J gene TRBJ2-2, with a weak D call TRBD1 (6 bases). Germline CDR1 LGHDT, CDR2 YNNKEL (reference sequence). V lost 7 bases to trimming and J lost 4 bases, with 10 bases between them. CDR3 length: 13 residues.

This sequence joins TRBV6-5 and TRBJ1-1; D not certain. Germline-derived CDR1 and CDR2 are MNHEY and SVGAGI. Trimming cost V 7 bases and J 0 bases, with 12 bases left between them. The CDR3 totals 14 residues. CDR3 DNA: TGTGCCAGCATCCCCCCAGGTTTGAACACTGAAGCTTTCTTT. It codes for CASIPPGLNTEAFF.

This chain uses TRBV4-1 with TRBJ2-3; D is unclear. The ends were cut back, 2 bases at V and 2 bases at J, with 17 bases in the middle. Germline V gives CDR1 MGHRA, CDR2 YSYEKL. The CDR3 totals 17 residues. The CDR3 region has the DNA TGCGCCAGCAGCCAAATACTTCATGTCTCGCCCACAGATACGCAGTATTTT. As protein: CASSQILHVSPTDTQYF.

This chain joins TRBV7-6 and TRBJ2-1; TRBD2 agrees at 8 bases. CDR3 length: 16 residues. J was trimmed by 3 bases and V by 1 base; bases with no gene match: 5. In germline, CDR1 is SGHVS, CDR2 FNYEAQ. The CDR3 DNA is TGTGCCAGCAGCTTAGGCGGGGGGCCCCTCTACAATGAGCAGTTCTTC. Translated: CASSLGGGPLYNEQFF.

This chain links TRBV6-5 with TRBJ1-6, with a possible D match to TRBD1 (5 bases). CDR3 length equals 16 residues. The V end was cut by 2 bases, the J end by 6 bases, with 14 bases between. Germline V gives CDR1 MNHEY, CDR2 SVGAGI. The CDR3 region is CASSYIWGSGNSPLHF. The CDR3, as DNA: TGTGCCAGCAGTTACATTTGGGGCTCTGGTAATTCACCCCTCCACTTT.

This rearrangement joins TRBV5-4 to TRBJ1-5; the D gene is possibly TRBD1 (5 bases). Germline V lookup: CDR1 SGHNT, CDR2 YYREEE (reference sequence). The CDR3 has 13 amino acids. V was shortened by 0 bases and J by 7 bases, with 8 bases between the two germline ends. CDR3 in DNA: TGTGCCAGCAGCTTGGACAGGAACCAGCCCCAGCATTTT. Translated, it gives CASSLDRNQPQHF.

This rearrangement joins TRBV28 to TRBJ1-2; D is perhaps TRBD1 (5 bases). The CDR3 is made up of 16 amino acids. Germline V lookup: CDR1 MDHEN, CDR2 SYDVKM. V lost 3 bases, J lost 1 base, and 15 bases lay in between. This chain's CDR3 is CASSFSRRGGNYGYTF. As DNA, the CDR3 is TGTGCCAGCAGTTTCTCCCGACGGGGGGGTAACTATGGCTACACCTTC.

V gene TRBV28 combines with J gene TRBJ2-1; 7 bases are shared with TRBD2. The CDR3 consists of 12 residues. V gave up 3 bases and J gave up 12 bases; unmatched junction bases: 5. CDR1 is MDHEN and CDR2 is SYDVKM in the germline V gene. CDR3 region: CASSLGDYRQFF. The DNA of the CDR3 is TGTGCCAGCAGTTTGGGGGACTATCGGCAGTTCTTC.

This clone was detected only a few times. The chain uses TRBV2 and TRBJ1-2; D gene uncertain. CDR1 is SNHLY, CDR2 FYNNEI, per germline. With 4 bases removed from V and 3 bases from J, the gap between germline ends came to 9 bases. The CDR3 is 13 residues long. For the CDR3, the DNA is TGTGCCAGCAGTGGGGGAGAGGACTATGGCTACACCTTC. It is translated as CASSGGEDYGYTF.

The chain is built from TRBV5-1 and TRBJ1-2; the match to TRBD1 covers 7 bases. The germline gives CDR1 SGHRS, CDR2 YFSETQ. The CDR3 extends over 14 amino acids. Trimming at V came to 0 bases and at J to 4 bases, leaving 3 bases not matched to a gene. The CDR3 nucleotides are TGCGCCAGCAGCTTGGACAGGGGCATCTATGGCTACACCTTC. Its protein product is CASSLDRGIYGYTF.

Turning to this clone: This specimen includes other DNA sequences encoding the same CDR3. CDR3 coding DNA: TGTGCCAGCAGTGGACGGGATTCGGAGACCCAGTACTTC. Translating gives CASSGRDSETQYF. The rearrangement joins TRBV2 to TRBJ2-5, with D tentatively TRBD2 (5 bases). The germline V and J ends were trimmed by 4 bases and 5 bases, with 11 bases remaining between them. This CDR3 comprises 13 residues. CDR1 is SNHLY, CDR2 FYNNEI, per germline.

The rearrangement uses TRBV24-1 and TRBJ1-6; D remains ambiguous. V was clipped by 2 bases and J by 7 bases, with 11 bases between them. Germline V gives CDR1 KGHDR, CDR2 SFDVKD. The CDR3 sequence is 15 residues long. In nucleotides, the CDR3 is TGTGCCACCAGTGATTCTACTGACTGGAATTCACCCCTCCACTTT. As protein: CATSDSTDWNSPLHF.

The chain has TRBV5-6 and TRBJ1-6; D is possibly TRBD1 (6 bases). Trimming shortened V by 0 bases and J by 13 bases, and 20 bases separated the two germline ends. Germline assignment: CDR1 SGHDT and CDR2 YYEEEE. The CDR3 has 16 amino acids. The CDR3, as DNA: TGTGCCAGCAGCTTGGGAGGGACACCCCCGGTGGAGCCCCTCCACTTT. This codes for CASSLGGTPPVEPLHF.

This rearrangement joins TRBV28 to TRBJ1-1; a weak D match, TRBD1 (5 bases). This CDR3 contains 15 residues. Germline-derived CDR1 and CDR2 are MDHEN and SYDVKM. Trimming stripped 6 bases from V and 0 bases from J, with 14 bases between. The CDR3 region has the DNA TGTGCCAGCAGCCCCGGGGGGACCATGAACACTGAAGCTTTCTTT. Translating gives CASSPGGTMNTEAFF. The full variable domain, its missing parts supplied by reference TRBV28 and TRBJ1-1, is DVKVTQSSRYLVKRTGEKVFLECVQDMDHENMFWYRQDPGLGLRLIYFSYDVKMKEKGDIPEGYSVSREKKERFSLILESASTNQTSMYLCASSPGGTMNTEAFFGQGTRLTVV.

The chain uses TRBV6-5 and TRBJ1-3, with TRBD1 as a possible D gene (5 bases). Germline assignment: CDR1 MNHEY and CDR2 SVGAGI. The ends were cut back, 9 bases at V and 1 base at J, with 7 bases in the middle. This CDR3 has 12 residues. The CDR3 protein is CASPGSGNTIYF. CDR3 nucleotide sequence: TGTGCCAGTCCAGGGTCTGGAAACACCATATATTTT.

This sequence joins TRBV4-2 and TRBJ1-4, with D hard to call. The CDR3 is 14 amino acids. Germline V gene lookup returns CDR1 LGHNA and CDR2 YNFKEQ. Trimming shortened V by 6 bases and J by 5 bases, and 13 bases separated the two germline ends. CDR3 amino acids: CASSRDLDNEKLFF. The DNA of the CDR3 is TGTGCCAGCAGTCGGGATCTGGACAATGAAAAACTGTTTTTT.

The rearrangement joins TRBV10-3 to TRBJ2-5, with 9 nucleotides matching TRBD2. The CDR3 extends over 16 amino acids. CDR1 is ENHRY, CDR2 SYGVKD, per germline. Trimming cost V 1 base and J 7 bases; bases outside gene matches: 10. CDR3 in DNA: TGTGCCATCAGTGAGTTACTAGCGGGTCCTCCGGGGACCCAGTACTTC. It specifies CAISELLAGPPGTQYF.

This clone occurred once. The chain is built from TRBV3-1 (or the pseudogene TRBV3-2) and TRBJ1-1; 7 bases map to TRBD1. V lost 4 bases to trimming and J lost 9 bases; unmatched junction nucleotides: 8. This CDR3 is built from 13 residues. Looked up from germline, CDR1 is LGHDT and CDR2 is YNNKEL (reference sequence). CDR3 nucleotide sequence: TGTGCCAGCAGCCCAACGGGACAGAAACAAGCTTTCTTT. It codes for CASSPTGQKQAFF.

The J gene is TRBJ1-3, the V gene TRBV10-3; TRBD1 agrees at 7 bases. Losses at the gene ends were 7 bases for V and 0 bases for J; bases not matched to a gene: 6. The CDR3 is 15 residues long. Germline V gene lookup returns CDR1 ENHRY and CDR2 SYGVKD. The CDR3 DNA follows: TGTGCCATCATCGACAGGGATCTCTCTGGAAACACCATATATTTT. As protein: CAIIDRDLSGNTIYF.

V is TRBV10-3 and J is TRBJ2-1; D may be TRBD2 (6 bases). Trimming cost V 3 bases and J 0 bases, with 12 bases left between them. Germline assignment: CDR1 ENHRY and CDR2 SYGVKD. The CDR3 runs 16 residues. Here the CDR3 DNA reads TGTGCCATCAGTGACCCCCGGGAGAGCTCCTACAATGAGCAGTTCTTC. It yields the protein CAISDPRESSYNEQFF.

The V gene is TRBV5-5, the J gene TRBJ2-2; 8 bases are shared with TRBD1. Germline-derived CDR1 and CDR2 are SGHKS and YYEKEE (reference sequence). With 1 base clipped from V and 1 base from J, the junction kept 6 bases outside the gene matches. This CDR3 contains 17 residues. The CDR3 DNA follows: TGTGCCAGCAGCTTGACCCCCGGGACAGGGAACACCGGGGAGCTGTTTTTT. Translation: CASSLTPGTGNTGELFF.

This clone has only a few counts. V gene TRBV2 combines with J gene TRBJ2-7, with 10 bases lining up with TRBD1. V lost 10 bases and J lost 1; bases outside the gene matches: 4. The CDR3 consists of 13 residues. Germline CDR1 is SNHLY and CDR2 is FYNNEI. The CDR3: CATGQGWSYEQYF. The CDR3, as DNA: TGTGCCACGGGACAGGGGTGGTCCTACGAGCAGTACTTC.

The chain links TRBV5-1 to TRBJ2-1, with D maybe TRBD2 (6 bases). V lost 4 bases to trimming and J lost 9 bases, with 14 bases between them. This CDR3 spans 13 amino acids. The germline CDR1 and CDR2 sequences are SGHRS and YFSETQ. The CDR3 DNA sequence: TGCGCCAGCAGCATCTCGACTAGTTCTGAGCAGTTCTTC. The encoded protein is CASSISTSSEQFF.

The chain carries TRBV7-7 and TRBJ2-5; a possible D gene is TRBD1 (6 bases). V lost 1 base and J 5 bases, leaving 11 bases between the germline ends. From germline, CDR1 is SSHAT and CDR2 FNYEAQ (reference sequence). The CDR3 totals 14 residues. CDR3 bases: TGTGCCAGCAGCTTAGGAGGGACAATCGAGACCCAGTACTTC. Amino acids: CASSLGGTIETQYF.

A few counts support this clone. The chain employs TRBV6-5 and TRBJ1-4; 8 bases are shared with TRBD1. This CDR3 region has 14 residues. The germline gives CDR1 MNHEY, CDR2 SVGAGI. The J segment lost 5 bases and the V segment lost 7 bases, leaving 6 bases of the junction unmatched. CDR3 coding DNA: TGTGCCAGCAAGTGGGGACAGGCAAATGAAAAACTGTTTTTT. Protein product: CASKWGQANEKLFF.

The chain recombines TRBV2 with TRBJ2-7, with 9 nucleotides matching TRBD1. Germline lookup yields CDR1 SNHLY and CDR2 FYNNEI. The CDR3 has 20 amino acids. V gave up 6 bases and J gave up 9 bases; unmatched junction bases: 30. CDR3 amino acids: CASSPYTRGTGQLALTVQYF. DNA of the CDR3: TGTGCCAGCAGCCCGTACACAAGGGGGACAGGGCAGCTTGCCTTAACGGTGCAGTACTTC.